The 8 T cell receptor beta chains given below trace back to one sample, sequenced in a study of type 1 and type 2 diabetes patients listed by TCRdb under 2016. The listed sequencing device is Illumina MiSeq. TCRbeta CDR3 amplification used genomic DNA from the sorted T cell subsets as template. Multiplex PCR with 30 forward and 13 reverse primers amplified the TCRbeta CDR3 region. The public reads were reprocessed in TCRdb via fastp at Q25 and MiXCR, keeping in-frame beta chains. Entries that share a CDR3 protein sequence are merged under the most common genes and DNA. The table for this sample lists 250,000 or so distinct CDR3 sequences; more than 45% of them were counted only once. Roughly 15% of the sample rests with the top ten. Sequencing was done on a sample of peripheral blood mononuclear cells (PBMCs). These receptors originate from a man aged 18 to 30 with type 2 diabetes.

The J gene is TRBJ1-1, the V gene TRBV19; D gene unclear. V lost 3 bases and J lost 7, with 12 bases in between. The CDR3 extends over 13 amino acids. CDR1 and CDR2 (germline): LNHDA, SQIVND (reference sequence). CDR3 nucleotides: TGTGCCAGTAGTATTAACCACGGGAGTGAAGCTTTCTTT. This encodes CASSINHGSEAFF. The entire variable domain, with the rest obtained from reference TRBV19 and TRBJ1-1, is as follows: DGGITQSPKYLFRKEGQNVTLSCEQNLNHDAMYWYRQDPGQGLRLIYYSQIVNDFQKGDIAEGYSVSREKKESFPLTVTSAQKNPTAFYLCASSINHGSEAFFGQGTRLTVV.

This rearrangement joins TRBV5-1 to TRBJ2-1, with D tentatively TRBD1 or TRBD2 (6 bases each). Trimming left V 6 bases short and J 5 bases short, with 15 bases between. There are 14 residues in the CDR3. Germline V gene sequence: CDR1 SGHRS, CDR2 YFSETQ. CDR3 sequence reads: CASTHREDNNEQFF. The DNA for the CDR3 is TGCGCCAGCACTCACAGGGAGGATAACAATGAGCAGTTCTTC. Looking up the rest from reference TRBV5-1 and TRBJ2-1 gives the full variable domain: KAGVTQTPRYLIKTRGQQVTLSCSPISGHRSVSWYQQTPGQGLQFLFEYFSETQRNKGNFPGRFSGRQFSNSRSEMNVSTLELGDSALYLCASTHREDNNEQFFGPGTRLTVL.

The rearrangement links TRBV14 to TRBJ1-2, with D unresolved. V lost 9 bases to trimming and J lost 4 bases, with 21 bases between them. CDR3 length equals 15 residues. CDR1 SGHDN and CDR2 FVKESK come from the germline V gene. Here the CDR3 DNA reads TGTGCCAGTAGTATGGGTGGCCGCGCAGGCTATGGCTACACCTTC. Translating gives CASSMGGRAGYGYTF.

The chain couples TRBV7-6 to TRBJ2-2; possible D gene TRBD1, 5 bases. The CDR3 sequence is 15 residues long. Germline V gene sequence: CDR1 SGHVS, CDR2 FNYEAQ. V dropped 1 base and J dropped 7 bases, with 13 bases sitting between them. The CDR3 here is CASSLGPGWDGELFF. The CDR3 nucleotides are TGTGCCAGCAGCTTAGGGCCAGGGTGGGACGGGGAGCTGTTTTTT.

This clonotype was detected a few times. The rearrangement joins TRBV4-2 to TRBJ1-1, with TRBD1 as a possible D gene (5 bases). V was cut by 1 base and J by 3 bases, with 12 bases left in between. This CDR3 contains 15 residues. Germline lookup yields CDR1 LGHNA and CDR2 YNFKEQ. CDR3 region: CASSQGAGRDTEAFF. The CDR3, as DNA: TGTGCCAGCAGCCAAGGGGCAGGGAGGGACACTGAAGCTTTCTTT.

The rearrangement uses TRBV24-1 and TRBJ1-2; TRBD1 matches at 9 bases. The CDR3 runs 15 residues. Unmatched junction bases numbered 6, after V lost 5 bases and J lost 3 bases. CDR1 and CDR2 (germline): KGHDR, SFDVKD. The CDR3 DNA follows: TGTGCCACCAGTGGAAAACAGGGGGCGGACTATGGCTACACCTTC. Protein: CATSGKQGADYGYTF.

The V gene is TRBV29-1, the J gene TRBJ2-7, with D possibly matching TRBD1 (6 bases). The CDR3 extends over 12 amino acids. Germline V gives CDR1 SQVTM, CDR2 ANQGSEA. V lost 7 bases, J lost 2 bases, and 12 bases lay in between. The CDR3 loop is CSARDTPYEQYF. Here the CDR3 DNA reads TGCAGCGCAAGGGACACCCCCTACGAGCAGTACTTC.

This clonotype was recorded at least ten times. The genes are TRBV7-6 and TRBJ2-5, with D unresolved. Trimming left V 5 bases short and J 2 bases short, with 12 bases between. This CDR3 has 14 residues. Germline loops: CDR1 SGHVS, CDR2 FNYEAQ. CDR3 region: CASSQRNSQETQYF. The CDR3 DNA follows: TGTGCCAGCAGCCAAAGGAACAGTCAAGAGACCCAGTACTTC. Drawing the rest from reference TRBV7-6 and TRBJ2-5, the complete variable domain is GAGVSQSPRYKVTKRGQDVALRCDPISGHVSLYWYRQALGQGPEFLTYFNYEAQQDKSGLPNDRFSAERPEGSISTLTIQRTEQRDSAMYRCASSQRNSQETQYFGPGTRLLVL.